This T cell receptor (beta chain) appears in the sequencing data of a study of control samples from healthy donors and cancer patients. CDR1 is LGHNA and CDR2 is YSLEER in the germline V gene. V shed 0 bases and J shed 11 bases, with 11 bases lying between them. The CDR3 length is 14 residues. In this sample, this clone turned up a few times. Generated by immunoSEQ multiplex PCR, the TCRdb table keeps only in-frame clones and is missing some. The sample records tens of thousands of clones, 70% to 90% being singletons. The sequence was collected from a man aged 35 to 55 in good health. Sequencing input: blood. This chain uses TRBV4-3 with TRBJ1-6; D is ambiguous. CDR3 nucleotide sequence: TGCGCCAGCAGCCAAGATGCGGGTTTGACACCCCTCCACTTT. It codes for CASSQDAGLTPLHF.